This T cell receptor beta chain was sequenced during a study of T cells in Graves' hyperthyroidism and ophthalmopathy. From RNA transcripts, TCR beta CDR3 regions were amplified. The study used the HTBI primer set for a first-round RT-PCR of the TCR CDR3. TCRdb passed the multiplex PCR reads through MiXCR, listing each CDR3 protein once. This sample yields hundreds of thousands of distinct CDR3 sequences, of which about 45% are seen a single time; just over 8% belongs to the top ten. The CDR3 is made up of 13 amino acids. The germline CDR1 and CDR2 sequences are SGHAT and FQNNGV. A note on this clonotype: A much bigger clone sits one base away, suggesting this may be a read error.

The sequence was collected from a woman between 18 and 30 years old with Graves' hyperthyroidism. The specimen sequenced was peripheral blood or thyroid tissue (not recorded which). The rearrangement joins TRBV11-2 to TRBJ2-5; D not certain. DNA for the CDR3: TGTGCCAGCGGCTTAGATTGGTCGGAGACCCAGTACTTC. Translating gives CASGLDWSETQYF.